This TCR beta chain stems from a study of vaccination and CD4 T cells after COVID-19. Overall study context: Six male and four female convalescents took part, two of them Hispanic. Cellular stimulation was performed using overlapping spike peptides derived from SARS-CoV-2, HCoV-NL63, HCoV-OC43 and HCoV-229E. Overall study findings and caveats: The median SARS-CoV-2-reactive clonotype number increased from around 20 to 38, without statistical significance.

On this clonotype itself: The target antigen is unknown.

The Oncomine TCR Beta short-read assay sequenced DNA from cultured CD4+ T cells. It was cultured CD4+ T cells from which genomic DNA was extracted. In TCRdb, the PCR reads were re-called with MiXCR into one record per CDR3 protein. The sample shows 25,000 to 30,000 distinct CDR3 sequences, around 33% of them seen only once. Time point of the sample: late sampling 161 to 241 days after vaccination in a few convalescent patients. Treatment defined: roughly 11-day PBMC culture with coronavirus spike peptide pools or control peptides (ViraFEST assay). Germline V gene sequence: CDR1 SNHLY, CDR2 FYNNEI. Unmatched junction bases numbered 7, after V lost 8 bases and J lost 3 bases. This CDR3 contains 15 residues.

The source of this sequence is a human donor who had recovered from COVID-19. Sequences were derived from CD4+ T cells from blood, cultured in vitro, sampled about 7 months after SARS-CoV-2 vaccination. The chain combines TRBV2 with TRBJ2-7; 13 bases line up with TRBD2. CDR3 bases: TGTGCCAGCGGGACTAGCGGGGCTATACACTACGAGCAGTACTTC. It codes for CASGTSGAIHYEQYF.